This T cell receptor (beta chain) was retrieved from a study of blood T cell repertoires in COVID-19. Study as a whole: T cells, B-cell-depleted T cells, or PBMCs supplied cDNA or gDNA.

The study recruited people aged about 18 to 90 years across 24 US areas. Cohorts were determined from participant-reported clinical history. V lost 5 bases, J lost 0 bases, and 15 bases lay in between. Per germline, CDR1 SNHLY and CDR2 FYNNEI. This CDR3 has 16 amino acids. Measured with immunoSEQ multiplex PCR; TCRdb has only the in-frame clones, and not every one. This table has 300,000 to 500,000 clones, approximately 88% appearing once. The specimen sequenced was PBMCs or T cells enriched from blood (not recorded which). V and J are TRBV2 and TRBJ2-3; tentative D call: TRBD1 (6 bases). The receptor was derived from a middle-aged woman with acute COVID-19. This CDR3 reads CASSRGTYASTDTQYF. CDR3 DNA: TGTGCCAGCAGTAGAGGGACATACGCTAGCACAGATACGCAGTATTTT.